These 7 T cell receptor beta chains came from one sample sequenced in a study of shared clonotypes between healthy human individuals (dated by TCRdb to the early 2020s). Library preparation used the immunoSEQ multiplex PCR assay. TCRdb carries this immuneACCESS record with in-frame sequences only. Its versions omit some clonotypes, under half of them owing to an unresolved V gene in the studies checked, with the rest unexplained. The sample table shows about 2.4 million clones, and 80% to 95% are seen once. 0.35% to 0.45% of the sample goes to the ten largest clones. Sequencing was done on a sample of naive CD4+ T cells from PBMCs. What the cell subset or site label conveys for this sample: CD45RA+ positively selected. All receptors come from a man in his late teens or twenties in good health. Some clones in this sample may be carry-over from other donors' samples.

The gene calls are TRBV18 and TRBJ1-6, with 11 nucleotides matching TRBD1. Germline V lookup: CDR1 KGHSH, CDR2 LQKENI. The CDR3 length is 15 residues. V gave up 1 base and J gave up 10 bases; unmatched junction bases: 3. The CDR3 here is CASSPQGQGDSPLHF. As DNA, the CDR3 is TGTGCCAGCTCACCACAGGGACAGGGGGACTCACCCCTCCACTTT.

The chain combines TRBV29-1 with TRBJ2-1, with 7 bases fitting TRBD1. The CDR3 extends over 17 amino acids. Germline CDR1 is SQVTM and CDR2 is ANQGSEA. Germline trimming cut 0 bases from V and 6 bases from J; bases unmatched to any gene: 14. Written as DNA, the CDR3 is TGCAGCGTTGAAGACTCGGGACAGCCTAGGAGGCGCAATGAGCAGTTCTTC. This encodes CSVEDSGQPRRRNEQFF.

The CDR3 is CASSQPWGGAEQFF. The CDR3 nucleotides read TGCGCCAGCAGCCAACCCTGGGGGGGAGCTGAGCAGTTCTTC. J is TRBJ2-1 and V is TRBV4-1, with 7 bases aligning to TRBD2. The germline V gene has CDR1 MGHRA and CDR2 YSYEKL. The CDR3 covers 14 residues. V shed 2 bases and J 9 bases; nucleotides not matched to a gene: 7.

The V and J genes are TRBV28 and TRBJ2-1; 13 bases align to TRBD2. V lost 5 bases and J lost 16; bases outside the gene matches: 8. This CDR3 spans 13 amino acids. CDR1 MDHEN and CDR2 SYDVKM come from the germline V gene. The CDR3 nucleotides are TGTGCCAGCAGTCCAAGACTAGCGGGAGGACCCTTCTTC. As protein: CASSPRLAGGPFF.

CDR3 nucleotide sequence: TGTGCCACCAGCAGAGGGGAGTCCGTTTATTACAATGAGCAGTTCTTC. This gives the protein CATSRGESVYYNEQFF. The V and J genes are TRBV15 and TRBJ2-1, with D perhaps TRBD2 (5 bases). V lost 1 base, J lost 4 bases, and 14 bases lay in between. This CDR3 region has 16 residues. Germline V gives CDR1 LNHNV, CDR2 YYDKDF (reference sequence).

V is TRBV2 and J is TRBJ2-7, with TRBD1 matching over 10 bases. V was clipped by 10 bases and J by 3 bases; unmatched bases: 6. The CDR3 length is 13 residues. CDR1 is SNHLY, CDR2 FYNNEI, per germline. The CDR3 protein is CATSTGGDYEQYF. DNA of the CDR3: TGTGCCACCTCGACAGGGGGCGACTACGAGCAGTACTTC.

The chain carries TRBV5-4 and TRBJ2-1; D remains ambiguous. Trimming shortened V by 0 bases and J by 0 bases, and 7 bases separated the two germline ends. Germline CDR1 reads SGHNT; CDR2 reads YYREEE (reference sequence). The CDR3 is 15 amino acids. The CDR3 region has the DNA TGTGCCAGCAGCTTGGGGCAGATCTCCTACAATGAGCAGTTCTTC. It specifies CASSLGQISYNEQFF.